The 12 T cell receptor beta chains given below trace back to one sample, sequenced in a study of T cell responses to AZD1222 COVID-19 vaccine. Repertoires were generated with immunoSEQ multiplex PCR, while TCRdb's copy carries only in-frame clones and drops some. The repertoire table contains 150,000 or so clones. Material: peripheral blood. The origin of the receptors is an adult in good health.

The chain links TRBV14 to TRBJ1-2, with 9 bases that match TRBD1. CDR1 SGHDN and CDR2 FVKESK come from the germline V gene. The V segment lost 0 bases and the J segment 2 bases; nucleotides outside the gene matches: 4. There are 16 residues in the CDR3. This chain's CDR3 is CASSQDSGTGNYGYTF. CDR3 coding DNA: TGTGCCAGCAGCCAAGATTCGGGGACAGGGAACTATGGCTACACCTTC. Looking up the rest from reference TRBV14 and TRBJ1-2 gives the full variable domain: EAGVTQFPSHSVIEKGQTVTLRCDPISGHDNLYWYRRVMGKEIKFLLHFVKESKQDESGMPNNRFLAERTGGTYSTLKVQPAELEDSGVYFCASSQDSGTGNYGYTFGSGTRLTVV.

The rearrangement links TRBV27 to TRBJ2-5; D may match TRBD1 or TRBD2 (6 bases each). Trimming shortened V by 11 bases and J by 5 bases, and 15 bases separated the two germline ends. Germline V gene lookup returns CDR1 MNHEY and CDR2 SMNVEV (reference sequence). The CDR3 is 12 residues long. The CDR3 nucleotides read TGTGCCTCGGGGGCAGGGAGCGAGACCCAGTACTTC. Its protein product is CASGAGSETQYF.

This chain links TRBV6-5 with TRBJ1-5; D perhaps matches TRBD1 (5 bases). Trimming shortened V by 6 bases and J by 7 bases, and 13 bases separated the two germline ends. Germline values: CDR1 MNHEY, CDR2 SVGAGI. CDR3 length: 13 residues. The DNA of the CDR3 is TGTGCCAGCAGGCGACAGTGGAGCCAGCCCCAGCATTTT. Amino acid sequence: CASRRQWSQPQHF.

The rearrangement links TRBV13 to TRBJ1-2; 7 bases are shared with TRBD1. CDR1 is PRHDT and CDR2 is FYEKMQ in the germline V gene (reference sequence). V lost 6 bases to trimming and J lost 2 bases; unmatched junction nucleotides: 9. The CDR3 totals 15 residues. The CDR3 DNA is TGTGCCAGCAGTAACGTACAGGGGATCAACTATGGCTACACCTTC. Its translation: CASSNVQGINYGYTF.

As DNA, the CDR3 is TGTGCCAGTAGCAGCGGGACAGGGGGCTACGAGCAGTACTTC. It yields the protein CASSSGTGGYEQYF. The chain has TRBV19 and TRBJ2-7; 11 nucleotides line up with TRBD1. With 6 bases clipped from V and 3 bases from J, the junction kept 4 bases outside the gene matches. Germline CDR1 LNHDA, CDR2 SQIVND (reference sequence). The CDR3 is 14 amino acids.

The V call is TRBV11-3, the J call TRBJ2-5; a weak D match, TRBD1 (5 bases). V shed 5 bases and J shed 1 base, with 14 bases lying between them. The CDR3 loop spans 15 amino acids. Germline assignment: CDR1 SGHNT and CDR2 YENEEA. The CDR3 bases are TGTGCCAGCAGCCCGGAACAGGCCAGCCAAGAGACCCAGTACTTC. It yields the protein CASSPEQASQETQYF.

The V call is TRBV7-2, the J call TRBJ1-2; 8 bases align to TRBD1. Germline values: CDR1 SGHTA, CDR2 FQGNSA. The CDR3 is made up of 14 amino acids. After removal of 5 bases from V and 8 bases from J, the junction contained 10 bases not matched to a gene. The CDR3 loop reads CASSPETGVGGYTF. The CDR3 region has the DNA TGTGCCAGCAGCCCAGAGACAGGGGTTGGAGGCTACACCTTC. The full variable domain, with the rest looked up from reference TRBV7-2 and TRBJ1-2, is GAGVSQSPSNKVTEKGKDVELRCDPISGHTALYWYRQSLGQGLEFLIYFQGNSAPDKSGLPSDRFSAERTGGSVSTLTIQRTQQEDSAVYLCASSPETGVGGYTFGSGTRLTVV.

With regard to this clone: This CDR3 is also generated by other DNA sequences in the sample. The rearrangement links TRBV15 to TRBJ1-2; no firm D call. This CDR3 contains 13 residues. V shed 0 bases and J shed 8 bases, with 10 bases lying between them. Germline V lookup: CDR1 LNHNV, CDR2 YYDKDF (reference sequence). This chain's CDR3 is CATSRDVGYGYTF. CDR3 coding DNA: TGTGCCACCAGCAGAGACGTCGGCTACGGCTACACCTTC. Using reference TRBV15 and TRBJ1-2 for the parts outside the CDR3, the full variable domain is DAMVIQNPRYQVTQFGKPVTLSCSQTLNHNVMYWYQQKSSQAPKLLFHYYDKDFNNEADTPDNFQSRRPNTSFCFLDIRSPGLGDTAMYLCATSRDVGYGYTFGSGTRLTVV.

The CDR3 sequence is CASSQAKGLGSALQMTNEKLFF. CDR3 in DNA: TGTGCCAGCAGCCAAGCTAAGGGCCTCGGGTCAGCGTTGCAGATGACTAATGAAAAACTGTTTTTT. The chain employs TRBV14 and TRBJ1-4, with D unresolved. The CDR3 runs 22 residues. Germline V gene lookup returns CDR1 SGHDN and CDR2 FVKESK. V was cut by 1 base and J by 2 bases, with 29 bases left in between.

V and J are TRBV28 and TRBJ1-4; 8 nucleotides line up with TRBD1. With 2 bases clipped from V and 7 bases from J, the junction kept 15 bases outside the gene matches. This CDR3 has 18 amino acids. Germline loops: CDR1 MDHEN, CDR2 SYDVKM. The CDR3 sequence is CASSLDRGFMGMGEKLFF. CDR3 DNA: TGTGCCAGCAGTTTAGACAGGGGTTTTATGGGGATGGGTGAAAAACTGTTTTTT. The full variable domain, rest sourced from reference TRBV28 and TRBJ1-4, is DVKVTQSSRYLVKRTGEKVFLECVQDMDHENMFWYRQDPGLGLRLIYFSYDVKMKEKGDIPEGYSVSREKKERFSLILESASTNQTSMYLCASSLDRGFMGMGEKLFFGSGTQLSVL.

This sequence joins TRBV19 and TRBJ1-3, with a possible D match to TRBD1 (5 bases). Germline V gene lookup returns CDR1 LNHDA and CDR2 SQIVND (reference sequence). Between the trimmed V and J ends, which lost 5 bases and 6 bases, there was a span of 20 bases. The CDR3 length is 16 residues. The DNA for the CDR3 is TGTGCCAGTAGTGACGGATTCGGACAAGGGGTAAACACCATATATTTT. Its protein product is CASSDGFGQGVNTIYF.

The chain recombines TRBV2 with TRBJ1-2; 9 bases line up with TRBD1. With V trimmed by 6 bases and J by 5 bases, 4 bases remained unmatched. Germline V gene lookup returns CDR1 SNHLY and CDR2 FYNNEI. CDR3 size: 13 residues. CDR3 DNA sequence: TGTGCCAGCAGAACAGGGGGCATGTATGGCTACACCTTC. Encoded protein: CASRTGGMYGYTF.